This is a list of T cell receptor beta chains from one sample in a study of cytomegalovirus exposure and HLA in healthy donors. Some clones are missing from TCRdb's copy, which holds only in-frame ones; the method was immunoSEQ multiplex PCR. The sample holds 180,000 or so clones, about four fifths seen once. The specimen was PBMCs. These receptors all come from a boy aged 2 to 9 in good health and CMV-seronegative. The CDR3 runs from the conserved cysteine through the conserved F or W. A D gene is named only where the DNA matches it firmly. Where a row states a size, it is once, few, many or the class of an expanded clone; other rows omit it.

d_gene: .
j_gene: TRBJ2-3
abundance: .
v_gene: TRBV4-1
CDR3nt: TGCGCCAGCAGCCGAGAGGGGGGTTTTGTGGGAGATACGCAGTATTTT
CDR3aa: CASSREGGFVGDTQYF

d_gene: TRBD1
j_gene: TRBJ2-7
abundance: .
v_gene: TRBV18
CDR3nt: TGTGCCAGCTCACCGTACCGGGACAGGGGGCCCTACGAGCAGTACTTC
CDR3aa: CASSPYRDRGPYEQYF

d_gene: .
j_gene: TRBJ2-3
abundance: once
v_gene: TRBV12-5
CDR3nt: TGTGCTAGTGGTTTGGGCCTAATGAGAGAAGAGGATACGCAGTATTTT
CDR3aa: CASGLGLMREEDTQYF

d_gene: .
j_gene: TRBJ1-6
abundance: .
v_gene: TRBV5-1
CDR3nt: TGCGCCAGCAGCGGAACGGGACAAACTAATTCACCCCTCCACTTT
CDR3aa: CASSGTGQTNSPLHF

d_gene: TRBD1
j_gene: TRBJ1-2
abundance: .
v_gene: TRBV5-4
CDR3nt: TGTGCCAGCAGCTTAGGGGGCAATGGCTACACCTTC
CDR3aa: CASSLGGNGYTF

d_gene: TRBD2
j_gene: TRBJ2-7
abundance: .
v_gene: TRBV6-5
CDR3nt: TGTGCCAGCAGTTACTCCGCTAGCGGGCACTCCTACGAGCAGTACTTC
CDR3aa: CASSYSASGHSYEQYF

d_gene: .
j_gene: TRBJ2-1
abundance: .
v_gene: TRBV11-3
CDR3nt: TGTGCCAGCAGCTTAGGACCATGGACCGGGGGGCGAGACAATGAGCAGTTCTTC
CDR3aa: CASSLGPWTGGRDNEQFF

d_gene: TRBD1
j_gene: TRBJ1-2
abundance: .
v_gene: TRBV19
CDR3nt: TGTGCCAGTTCGGGGACAGGGCGGGGCTACACCTTC
CDR3aa: CASSGTGRGYTF

d_gene: .
j_gene: TRBJ1-6
abundance: .
v_gene: TRBV2
CDR3nt: TGTGCCAGCAGGTTGTCGGAACTTGGAACCTGGGAGGATTATAATTCACCCCTCCACTTT
CDR3aa: CASRLSELGTWEDYNSPLHF

d_gene: .
j_gene: TRBJ2-1
abundance: .
v_gene: TRBV6-6
CDR3nt: TGTGCCAGCAACCGCGGACACGACAATGAGCAGTTCTTC
CDR3aa: CASNRGHDNEQFF

d_gene: .
j_gene: TRBJ1-4
abundance: once
v_gene: TRBV15
CDR3nt: TGTGTCACCAGCAGAGTAGGAGGTGAAAAACTGTTTTTT
CDR3aa: CVTSRVGGEKLFF

d_gene: TRBD1
j_gene: TRBJ1-4
abundance: .
v_gene: TRBV2
CDR3nt: TGTGCCAGCAGAGCCGCAGGACAGGGGGGGGGTAAACTGTTTTTC
CDR3aa: CASRAAGQGGGKLFF

d_gene: TRBD1
j_gene: TRBJ1-5
abundance: .
v_gene: TRBV19
CDR3nt: TGTGCCAGTAGTCCGCGACGGGGACAGGTTAGAAATAGCAATCAGCCCCAGCATTTT
CDR3aa: CASSPRRGQVRNSNQPQHF

d_gene: .
j_gene: TRBJ2-3
abundance: .
v_gene: TRBV5-1
CDR3nt: TGCGCCAGCAGCGCTCTAGCGACCAGCCCAGATACGCAGTATTTT
CDR3aa: CASSALATSPDTQYF

d_gene: TRBD1
j_gene: TRBJ2-7
abundance: .
v_gene: TRBV29-1
CDR3nt: TGCAGCGCCCGACACAGGGGTCTGGGGGAGCAGTACTTC
CDR3aa: CSARHRGLGEQYF

d_gene: TRBD2
j_gene: TRBJ2-3
abundance: .
v_gene: TRBV4-2
CDR3nt: TGTGCCAGCAGCCAAGGACACGCGGGGGGGACAGATACGCAGTATTTT
CDR3aa: CASSQGHAGGTDTQYF

d_gene: TRBD1
j_gene: TRBJ1-2
abundance: .
v_gene: TRBV6-5
CDR3nt: TGTGCCAGCAGTTACTCGGGACAGGGAGGCCACTATGGCTACACCTTC
CDR3aa: CASSYSGQGGHYGYTF

d_gene: .
j_gene: TRBJ2-2
abundance: .
v_gene: TRBV5-8
CDR3nt: TGTGCCAGCAGCTTGTACTCGAACACCGGGGAGCTGTTTTTT
CDR3aa: CASSLYSNTGELFF

d_gene: TRBD1
j_gene: TRBJ2-7
abundance: .
v_gene: TRBV7-2
CDR3nt: TGTGCCAGCAGCTTCCGGGACAGGAGCTACGAGCAGTACTTC
CDR3aa: CASSFRDRSYEQYF

d_gene: TRBD2
j_gene: TRBJ2-1
abundance: .
v_gene: TRBV27
CDR3nt: TGTGCCAGCACCGACGGGGCGGGGGGGGACAATGAGCAGTTCTTC
CDR3aa: CASTDGAGGDNEQFF

d_gene: TRBD1
j_gene: TRBJ2-5
abundance: .
v_gene: TRBV5-1
CDR3nt: TGCGCCAGCAGCTCGGACAGGGTGATCGAGACCCAGTACTTC
CDR3aa: CASSSDRVIETQYF

d_gene: .
j_gene: TRBJ1-5
abundance: .
v_gene: TRBV29-1
CDR3nt: TGCAGCGTCCAGGGTGGTAGCAATCAGCCCCAGCATTTT
CDR3aa: CSVQGGSNQPQHF

d_gene: .
j_gene: TRBJ1-5
abundance: .
v_gene: TRBV29-1
CDR3nt: TGCAGCGTTGAAGATCGGGTGCCCCAGCATTTT
CDR3aa: CSVEDRVPQHF

d_gene: TRBD1
j_gene: TRBJ1-5
abundance: .
v_gene: TRBV7-2
CDR3nt: TGTGCCAGCAGCTCAGGGACAGGGTGGCAGCCCCAGCATTTT
CDR3aa: CASSSGTGWQPQHF

d_gene: .
j_gene: TRBJ1-6
abundance: .
v_gene: TRBV28
CDR3nt: TGTGCCAGCAGGTCGAGGGGGACGAGGAATTCACCCCTCCACTTT
CDR3aa: CASRSRGTRNSPLHF

d_gene: .
j_gene: TRBJ1-1
abundance: few
v_gene: TRBV6-5
CDR3nt: TGTGCCAGCAGTTACGCTAGGGAGGACACTGAAGCTTTCTTT
CDR3aa: CASSYAREDTEAFF

d_gene: .
j_gene: TRBJ2-2
abundance: few
v_gene: TRBV9
CDR3nt: TGTGCCAGCAGCGTAGCGGGGGGCGGCACCGGGGAGCTGTTTTTT
CDR3aa: CASSVAGGGTGELFF

d_gene: TRBD2
j_gene: TRBJ2-5
abundance: .
v_gene: TRBV6-5
CDR3nt: TGTGCCAGCAGTTCCGGGACTAGCGTAGAGACCCAGTACTTC
CDR3aa: CASSSGTSVETQYF

d_gene: TRBD1
j_gene: TRBJ1-4
abundance: .
v_gene: TRBV5-6
CDR3nt: TGTGCCAGCAGCCGGACAGGAGGAGAAAAACTGTTTTTT
CDR3aa: CASSRTGGEKLFF

d_gene: .
j_gene: TRBJ1-6
abundance: .
v_gene: TRBV7-2
CDR3nt: TGTGCCAGCAGCTTAATCCCCAGCTCCTATAATTCACCCCTCCACTTT
CDR3aa: CASSLIPSSYNSPLHF

d_gene: TRBD2
j_gene: TRBJ2-3
abundance: .
v_gene: TRBV7-8
CDR3nt: TGTGCCAGCAGCCCAGAGACTAGCGGGGGGCGAGCAGATACGCAGTATTTT
CDR3aa: CASSPETSGGRADTQYF

d_gene: .
j_gene: TRBJ1-1
abundance: .
v_gene: TRBV5-5
CDR3nt: TGTGCCAGCAGCTTGAGACAGAACACTGAAGCTTTCTTT
CDR3aa: CASSLRQNTEAFF

d_gene: TRBD2
j_gene: TRBJ2-1
abundance: .
v_gene: TRBV29-1
CDR3nt: TGCAGCGGTCATACTACGGCGGGGGGGCGACGGCAGTTCTTC
CDR3aa: CSGHTTAGGRRQFF

d_gene: TRBD2
j_gene: TRBJ2-1
abundance: .
v_gene: TRBV7-9
CDR3nt: TGTGCCAGCAGCTCGCCTACTAGCGGGGGGAGCTCCTACAATGAGCAGTTCTTC
CDR3aa: CASSSPTSGGSSYNEQFF

d_gene: .
j_gene: TRBJ2-1
abundance: .
v_gene: TRBV9
CDR3nt: TGTGCCAGCAGCGTACAAGGGGCAGGGGATCGGAATGAGCAGTTCTTC
CDR3aa: CASSVQGAGDRNEQFF

d_gene: .
j_gene: TRBJ2-1
abundance: few
v_gene: TRBV6-6
CDR3nt: TGTGCCAGCAGTCCCACGTCCAGCGGGAATGAGCAGTTCTTC
CDR3aa: CASSPTSSGNEQFF

d_gene: TRBD2
j_gene: TRBJ2-3
abundance: .
v_gene: TRBV14
CDR3nt: TGTGCCAGCAGCCCTCGAGGACTAGCGGATAGCACAGATACGCAGTATTTT
CDR3aa: CASSPRGLADSTDTQYF

d_gene: .
j_gene: TRBJ1-1
abundance: .
v_gene: TRBV11-2
CDR3nt: TGTGCCAGGCAGTACGACGCTGAGGGCAATGAAGCTTTCTTT
CDR3aa: CARQYDAEGNEAFF

d_gene: TRBD1
j_gene: TRBJ1-2
abundance: .
v_gene: TRBV7-9
CDR3nt: TGTTCCAGCAGCTTGGGACAGGGGCTCAACTATGGCTACACCTTC
CDR3aa: CSSSLGQGLNYGYTF

d_gene: TRBD1
j_gene: TRBJ2-3
abundance: .
v_gene: TRBV18
CDR3nt: TGTGCCAGCTCACATCTTTACAGGGGGAGCACAGATACGCAGTATTTT
CDR3aa: CASSHLYRGSTDTQYF

d_gene: .
j_gene: TRBJ2-7
abundance: .
v_gene: TRBV6-5
CDR3nt: TGTGCCAGCAGTGGCCAGGACTACGAGCAGTACTTC
CDR3aa: CASSGQDYEQYF

d_gene: .
j_gene: TRBJ2-2
abundance: few
v_gene: TRBV9
CDR3nt: TGTGCCAGCAGCGTGACACACACCGGGGAGCTGTTTTTT
CDR3aa: CASSVTHTGELFF

d_gene: .
j_gene: TRBJ1-3
abundance: .
v_gene: TRBV9
CDR3nt: TGTGCCAGCAGCGTAGCCATCTCTGGAAACACCATATATTTT
CDR3aa: CASSVAISGNTIYF

d_gene: TRBD1
j_gene: TRBJ2-7
abundance: .
v_gene: TRBV18
CDR3nt: TGTGCCAGCTCCTCCGGGACAGAGGCCTACGAGCAGTACTTC
CDR3aa: CASSSGTEAYEQYF

d_gene: .
j_gene: TRBJ1-1
abundance: .
v_gene: TRBV5-4
CDR3nt: TGTGCCAGCAGCTTGCCGAGGGAGAACACTGAAGCTTTCTTT
CDR3aa: CASSLPRENTEAFF